This entry is about one T cell receptor (beta chain). The CDR3 consists of 13 residues. Per the germline V gene, CDR1 is SQVTM and CDR2 is ANQGSEA. The ends lost 7 bases at V and 4 bases at J; junction bases unmatched: 6. TCRdb's copy holds only in-frame clones and misses some; the assay was immunoSEQ multiplex PCR. Counted here are around 100,000 clones, 80% to 90% occurring once; the ten biggest clones make up 15%. This record belongs to a study of blood T cell repertoires in COVID-19. Study summary: The cDNA or gDNA used as material had been derived from T cells, B-cell-depleted T cells, or PBMCs.

The V gene is TRBV29-1, the J gene TRBJ1-5; 8 bases align to TRBD1. The sequence was collected from a human donor in a cohort sampled during active COVID-19. The sample was peripheral blood. CDR3 bases: TGCAGCGCCGCGACAGGGGTTAATCAGCCCCAGCATTTT. It translates to CSAATGVNQPQHF.